This is a list of T cell receptor beta chains from one sample in a study of blood T cell repertoires in COVID-19. TCRdb's table, derived via immunoSEQ multiplex PCR, lists solely in-frame clones and lacks some. Seen here are 200,000 to 300,000 clones, about nine tenths observed once, and the top ten hold under 2.5%. Sequencing was done on a sample of PBMCs or T cells enriched from blood (not recorded which). The source of these receptors is a woman aged 40-49 years with acute COVID-19. The CDR3 runs from the conserved cysteine through the conserved F or W. A D gene is named only where the DNA matches it firmly. Size tells how often a clone was seen (once, few, many) or the class of an expanded clone, and some rows leave it out.

TRBJ2-5 | TRBV5-4 | - | - | CASSLGGGGAGETQYF | TGTGCCAGCAGCTTGGGAGGTGGGGGGGCCGGGGAGACCCAGTACTTC
TRBJ1-3 | TRBV5-1 | - | TRBD1 | CASRKGQNSGNTIYF | TGCGCCAGCAGGAAGGGACAGAACTCTGGAAACACCATATATTTT
TRBJ2-2 | TRBV19 | - | TRBD1 | CASRTGTGGNGELFF | TGTGCCAGTAGGACCGGGACAGGGGGTAACGGGGAGCTGTTTTTT
TRBJ2-1 | TRBV29-1 | once | TRBD1 | CSVDSDRGHNEQFF | TGCAGCGTTGACTCGGACAGGGGGCACAATGAGCAGTTCTTC
TRBJ2-3 | TRBV11-3 | - | TRBD2 | CASSLRLAGVSDTQYF | TGTGCCAGCAGCCTACGACTAGCGGGAGTATCGGATACGCAGTATTTT
TRBJ2-2 | TRBV5-4 | once | - | CASSLERGKAGELFF | TGTGCCAGCAGCTTGGAGAGGGGGAAGGCCGGGGAGCTGTTTTTT
TRBJ1-4 | TRBV5-4 | - | TRBD1 | CASSPDRGTNEKLFF | TGTGCCAGCAGCCCAGACAGGGGCACTAATGAAAAACTGTTTTTT
TRBJ1-2 | TRBV19 | - | - | CASSIGAGNGYTF | TGTGCCAGTAGTATAGGCGCGGGGAACGGCTACACCTTC
TRBJ1-2 | TRBV7-9 | - | TRBD1 | CASSPDRAPYGYTF | TGTGCCAGCAGCCCGGACAGGGCCCCGTATGGCTACACCTTC
TRBJ2-7 | TRBV2 | - | TRBD2 | CASSATSGGAYEQYF | TGTGCCAGCAGTGCCACTAGCGGGGGGGCCTACGAGCAGTACTTC
TRBJ1-2 | TRBV15 | - | TRBD1 | CATTRDSSAYYGYTF | TGTGCCACCACCAGGGACAGCTCGGCCTACTATGGCTACACCTTC
TRBJ2-2 | TRBV10-3 | - | TRBD2 | CAISESRPRGGAAGELFF | TGTGCCATCAGTGAGTCCAGACCCCGCGGGGGGGCCGCCGGGGAGCTGTTTTTT
TRBJ1-1 | TRBV29-1 | - | - | CSVESQGNTEAFF | TGCAGCGTTGAATCACAGGGGAACACTGAAGCTTTCTTT
TRBJ2-5 | TRBV29-1 | - | TRBD2 | CSVAGLAGLPGTQYF | TGCAGCGTTGCAGGACTAGCGGGCCTCCCGGGGACCCAGTACTTC
TRBJ2-1 | TRBV7-2 | - | TRBD2 | CASSLTSGGASEQFF | TGTGCCAGCAGCTTAACTAGCGGGGGGGCCTCTGAGCAGTTCTTC
TRBJ2-1 | TRBV5-1 | - | - | CASSPDGSSYNEQFF | TGCGCCAGCAGTCCCGACGGGAGCTCCTACAATGAGCAGTTCTTC
TRBJ1-1 | TRBV5-1 | - | - | CASSPTGQNTEAFF | TGCGCCAGCAGCCCGACAGGACAGAACACTGAAGCTTTCTTT
TRBJ1-2 | TRBV5-1 | - | TRBD1 | CASSLRQGAGGYTF | TGCGCCAGCAGCCTTCGACAGGGGGCGGGTGGCTACACCTTC
TRBJ1-2 | TRBV29-1 | - | - | CSVGASDGYTF | TGCAGCGTTGGGGCCTCTGACGGCTACACCTTC
TRBJ1-5 | TRBV2 | - | TRBD1 | CASSAGQGDGAQHF | TGTGCCAGCAGTGCGGGACAGGGAGACGGGGCCCAGCATTTT
TRBJ2-3 | TRBV7-2 | - | TRBD1 | CASSIDRGDTQYF | TGTGCCAGCAGCATCGACAGGGGGGATACGCAGTATTTT
TRBJ1-2 | TRBV5-4 | - | TRBD1 | CASSTFTGVGGYTF | TGTGCCAGCAGTACCTTCACAGGGGTCGGAGGCTACACCTTC
TRBJ1-5 | TRBV28 | - | TRBD1 | CASSLRSGGGQPQHF | TGTGCCAGCAGTTTACGGTCAGGGGGTGGTCAGCCCCAGCATTTT
TRBJ2-5 | TRBV3-1/TRBV3-2 | - | - | CASSQKGQGFWQETQYF | TGTGCCAGCAGCCAAAAAGGTCAGGGTTTTTGGCAAGAGACCCAGTACTTC
TRBJ1-1 | TRBV5-1 | - | - | CASRDREMNTEAFF | TGCGCCAGCAGAGACCGGGAAATGAACACTGAAGCTTTCTTT
TRBJ2-7 | TRBV10-2 | - | TRBD2 | CASSESASGGLTHEQYF | TGCGCCAGCAGTGAGTCGGCTAGCGGGGGCTTAACCCACGAGCAGTACTTC
TRBJ1-5 | TRBV15 | - | - | CATSRDGGAQPQHF | TGTGCCACCAGCAGAGATGGAGGAGCTCAGCCCCAGCATTTT
TRBJ1-2 | TRBV7-8 | - | - | CASSFVQGGYGYTF | TGTGCCAGCAGCTTCGTACAGGGTGGCTATGGCTACACCTTC
TRBJ1-1 | TRBV12-3/TRBV12-4 | - | - | CASSTTWDTEAFF | TGTGCCAGCAGCACTACATGGGACACTGAAGCTTTCTTT
TRBJ2-3 | TRBV24-1 | - | TRBD2 | CATGRGGNTDTQYF | TGTGCCACCGGGCGGGGGGGGAACACAGATACGCAGTATTTT
TRBJ2-5 | TRBV7-2 | - | TRBD2 | CASSETGGEETQYF | TGTGCCAGCAGCGAAACGGGGGGGGAAGAGACCCAGTACTTC
TRBJ2-5 | TRBV7-8 | - | TRBD2 | CASSIPAGGRETQYF | TGTGCCAGCAGCATACCGGCGGGAGGGCGAGAGACCCAGTACTTC
TRBJ1-5 | TRBV2 | - | TRBD1 | CASSPQGAGNQPQHF | TGTGCCAGCAGTCCTCAGGGGGCAGGGAATCAGCCCCAGCATTTT
TRBJ1-2 | TRBV10-3 | - | - | CAISTVEGAAYGYTF | TGTGCCATCAGTACCGTCGAGGGTGCGGCCTATGGCTACACCTTC
TRBJ1-2 | TRBV4-3 | - | - | CASSQQYTDYGYTF | TGCGCCAGCAGCCAACAGTACACCGACTATGGCTACACCTTC
TRBJ2-1 | TRBV11-2 | - | - | CASSLSLEVGYNEQFF | TGTGCCAGCAGCTTATCCCTAGAGGTTGGTTACAATGAGCAGTTCTTC
TRBJ2-1 | TRBV27 | - | TRBD2 | CASSLSGPGLEINEQFF | TGTGCCAGCAGTTTATCGGGACCGGGACTAGAAATAAATGAGCAGTTCTTC
TRBJ1-2 | TRBV27 | - | TRBD1 | CASSLYRDRGNGYTF | TGTGCCAGCAGTCTGTATAGGGACAGGGGTAACGGCTACACCTTC
TRBJ1-2 | TRBV7-9 | - | TRBD1 | CASSAGTGIYGYTF | TGTGCCAGCAGCGCAGGGACAGGGATCTATGGCTACACCTTC
TRBJ2-6 | TRBV2 | - | - | CASSVGGTGLSGANVLTF | TGTGCCAGCAGTGTTGGCGGGACGGGACTCTCTGGGGCCAACGTCCTGACTTTC
TRBJ2-2 | TRBV5-6 | - | - | CASSLGVSGSGELFF | TGTGCCAGCAGCTTGGGGGTATCGGGGTCCGGGGAGCTGTTTTTT
TRBJ2-5 | TRBV5-6 | - | - | CASSLLGRLQETQYF | TGTGCCAGCAGCTTGCTTGGCAGGCTGCAAGAGACCCAGTACTTC
TRBJ1-1 | TRBV4-3 | - | - | CASSHSTGIAEAFF | TGCGCCAGCAGCCATTCTACAGGGATCGCTGAAGCTTTCTTT
TRBJ2-3 | TRBV3-1/TRBV3-2 | - | - | CASRAGSTDTQYF | TGTGCCAGCAGGGCGGGTAGCACAGATACGCAGTATTTT
TRBJ2-2 | TRBV7-2 | once | - | CASTKTPSNTGELFF | TGTGCCAGCACTAAAACCCCCTCGAACACCGGGGAGCTGTTTTTT
TRBJ1-1 | TRBV30 | - | - | CAWSSNRVTEAFF | TGTGCCTGGAGTTCTAATCGAGTCACTGAAGCTTTCTTT
TRBJ2-3 | TRBV4-2 | - | - | CASSQDPPSGTDTQYF | TGTGCCAGCAGTCAAGACCCCCCCAGCGGCACAGATACGCAGTATTTT
TRBJ2-2 | TRBV24-1 | - | TRBD1 | CATSAPGTGGSGELFF | TGTGCCACCAGTGCACCGGGGACAGGGGGCAGCGGGGAGCTGTTTTTT
TRBJ1-1 | TRBV7-6 | - | - | CASSLAPTAKNTEAFF | TGTGCCAGCAGCTTAGCGCCAACAGCAAAGAACACTGAAGCTTTCTTT
TRBJ1-5 | TRBV19 | - | TRBD1 | CASKSDRATNQPQHF | TGTGCCAGTAAGAGCGACAGGGCTACCAATCAGCCCCAGCATTTT
TRBJ2-3 | TRBV5-1 | - | TRBD2 | CASSLTSGRSGDTQYF | TGCGCCAGCAGCCTGACTAGCGGGAGGTCGGGAGATACGCAGTATTTT
TRBJ1-5 | TRBV18 | once | TRBD1 | CASSPGLGTEVGQPQHF | TGTGCCAGCTCACCAGGCCTGGGGACAGAAGTTGGTCAGCCCCAGCATTTT
TRBJ1-2 | TRBV18 | - | TRBD1 | CASSQGGDVYGYTF | TGTGCCAGCTCCCAGGGGGGTGATGTCTATGGCTACACCTTC
TRBJ2-3 | TRBV7-2 | - | TRBD1 | CASSSRQGAGTDTQYF | TGTGCCAGCAGCTCAAGACAGGGGGCGGGCACAGATACGCAGTATTTT
TRBJ2-2 | TRBV7-2 | - | - | CASSLLSRTGELFF | TGTGCCAGCAGCTTACTTAGCCGCACCGGGGAGCTGTTTTTT
TRBJ1-6 | TRBV14 | once | - | CASSQVRISPLHF | TGTGCCAGCAGCCAAGTCAGGATTTCACCCCTCCACTTT
TRBJ1-2 | TRBV18 | - | TRBD1 | CASSPGTGGYGYTF | TGTGCCAGCTCACCCGGGACAGGGGGATATGGCTACACCTTC
TRBJ2-2 | TRBV7-2 | - | - | CASSFLGGELFF | TGTGCCAGCAGCTTTCTGGGGGGAGAGCTGTTTTTT
TRBJ2-2 | TRBV5-1 | - | - | CASTGGPSGELFF | TGCGCCAGCACCGGGGGGCCGTCCGGGGAGCTGTTTTTT
TRBJ2-2 | TRBV7-2 | - | - | CASSLAFGTGELFF | TGTGCCAGCAGCTTAGCATTCGGCACCGGGGAGCTGTTTTTT